One sample yielded the 15 T cell receptor beta chains listed below, sequenced in a study of CD8 T cells in Susac syndrome (dated by TCRdb to the late 2010s). Libraries were made using the immunoSEQ multiplex PCR assay. RNA was extracted using the RNeasy kit, and roughly 0.45 to 1 microgram was reverse transcribed with random hexamers. In-frame beta chains were kept once TCRdb had trimmed the public reads at Q25 with fastp and called clones with MiXCR. Merged by CDR3 protein, the rows form single entries marked with the most common genes and DNA. The sample has 330,000 or so distinct CDR3 sequences on record, 89% of them singletons. The biggest ten clones account for around 0.18% of the sample. The sample was CD8+ T cells from PBMCs. These receptors originate from a human donor with multiple sclerosis.

The CDR3 region has the DNA TGTGCCAGCAGCCCGTGGGGCCGGGTTCTCTACGAGCAGTACTTC. As protein: CASSPWGRVLYEQYF. The chain employs TRBV7-9 and TRBJ2-7; TRBD1 might be the D (5 bases). CDR1 SEHNR and CDR2 FQNEAQ come from the germline V gene (reference sequence). The CDR3 runs to 15 residues. Trimming cost V 5 bases and J 3 bases, with 17 bases left between them. Combining the CDR3 with reference TRBV7-9 and TRBJ2-7 gives the whole variable domain DTGVSQNPRHKITKRGQNVTFRCDPISEHNRLYWYRQTLGQGPEFLTYFQNEAQLEKSRLLSDRFSAERPKGSFSTLEIQRTEQGDSAMYLCASSPWGRVLYEQYFGPGTRLTVT.

The chain carries TRBV20-1 and TRBJ2-4; D gene uncertain. The CDR3 has 15 residues. V was cut by 2 bases and J by 0 bases, with 11 bases left in between. CDR1 and CDR2 from the germline V gene are DFQATT and SNEGSKA (reference sequence). The CDR3: CSARSRQEAKNIQYF. CDR3 nucleotides: TGCAGTGCTAGATCCAGGCAAGAAGCCAAAAACATTCAGTACTTC.

The chain has TRBV30 and TRBJ2-3; 8 bases match TRBD2. The CDR3 spans 16 residues. In germline, CDR1 is GTSNPN, CDR2 SVGIG (reference sequence). J gave up 0 bases and V 0 bases, and 5 bases lay outside the gene matches. The CDR3 sequence is CAWSVRTSPSTDTQYF. CDR3 DNA: TGTGCCTGGAGTGTACGGACTAGCCCTAGCACAGATACGCAGTATTTT. The full variable domain, in which reference TRBV30 and TRBJ2-3 provide the parts outside the CDR3, is SQTIHQWPATLVQPVGSPLSLECTVEGTSNPNLYWYRQAAGRGLQLLFYSVGIGQISSEVPQNLSASRPQDRQFILSSKKLLLSDSGFYLCAWSVRTSPSTDTQYFGPGTRLTVL.

This chain connects TRBV19 to TRBJ2-1; 9 nucleotides match TRBD2. With 6 bases clipped from V and 7 bases from J, the junction kept 13 bases outside the gene matches. CDR1 LNHDA and CDR2 SQIVND come from the germline V gene (reference sequence). The CDR3 is 16 residues long. In nucleotides, the CDR3 is TGTGCCAGTAGCTCCCCGTTGGGACTAGCCTGGAATGAGCAGTTCTTC. Translation gives CASSSPLGLAWNEQFF.

This rearrangement joins TRBV6-6 to TRBJ2-7; no clear D. This CDR3 spans 15 amino acids. V gave up 2 bases and J gave up 0 bases, with 11 bases separating them. Per the germline V gene, CDR1 is MNHNY and CDR2 is SVGAGI (reference sequence). The chain's CDR3 is CASSYGLEFSYEQYF. The CDR3, as DNA: TGTGCCAGCAGTTACGGTTTGGAGTTCTCCTACGAGCAGTACTTC.

The V call is TRBV13, the J call TRBJ2-2; D may be TRBD1 or TRBD2 (5 bases each). V gave up 4 bases and J gave up 1 base, with 10 bases separating them. This CDR3 is built from 15 residues. Germline CDR1 and CDR2: PRHDT and FYEKMQ (reference sequence). The CDR3 sequence: CASSSRDENTGELFF. The CDR3 nucleotides read TGTGCCAGCAGCTCCCGGGACGAGAACACCGGGGAGCTGTTTTTT.

The chain employs TRBV20-1 and TRBJ1-4, with TRBD1 matching 9 bases. CDR1 and CDR2 (germline): DFQATT, SNEGSKA (reference sequence). CDR3 length: 15 residues. V lost 3 bases, J lost 5 bases, and 7 bases stayed unmatched. The CDR3 loop reads CSASPGDRANEKLFF. As DNA, the CDR3 is TGCAGTGCTAGTCCCGGGGACAGGGCCAATGAAAAACTGTTTTTT.

This clonotype was picked up one time. V gene TRBV5-4 combines with J gene TRBJ2-6; the D gene is possibly TRBD1 (5 bases). Germline lookup yields CDR1 SGHNT and CDR2 YYREEE (reference sequence). V was clipped by 4 bases and J by 4 bases, with 12 bases between them. This CDR3 comprises 15 residues. The chain's CDR3 is CASSRKGSGANVLTF. In DNA form, the CDR3 reads TGTGCCAGCAGCCGAAAGGGGTCCGGGGCCAACGTCCTGACTTTC.

The chain links TRBV7-9 to TRBJ2-5; a weak D match, TRBD1 (6 bases). The CDR3 contains 14 residues. Germline-derived CDR1 and CDR2 are SEHNR and FQNEAQ (reference sequence). CDR3 bases: TGTATCAGCAGCCGGACAGCCTACCAAGAGACCCAGTACTTC. Its translation is CISSRTAYQETQYF.

This chain connects TRBV7-2 to TRBJ1-1; D remains ambiguous. The germline gives CDR1 SGHTA, CDR2 FQGNSA. V shed 0 bases and J shed 1 base, with 15 bases lying between them. This CDR3 has 17 amino acids. The CDR3 bases are TGTGCCAGCAGCTTAGCGCTTGTTCCTTCAGGGAACACTGAAGCTTTCTTT. Translation gives CASSLALVPSGNTEAFF.

The V and J genes are TRBV27 and TRBJ2-7; 13 nucleotides align to TRBD2. The J segment lost 3 bases and the V segment lost 5 bases, leaving 4 bases of the junction unmatched. The CDR3 runs 15 residues. Germline-derived CDR1 and CDR2 are MNHEY and SMNVEV (reference sequence). The CDR3 spells CASSATSGGFYEQYF. The CDR3 nucleotides are TGTGCCAGCAGTGCGACTAGCGGGGGGTTCTACGAGCAGTACTTC.

V and J are TRBV7-2 and TRBJ1-2; D not certain. The CDR3 length is 14 residues. V was clipped by 1 base and J by 3 bases, with 9 bases between them. Germline CDR1 and CDR2: SGHTA and FQGNSA. The CDR3 sequence: CASSLGVDYYGYTF. In DNA, the CDR3 is TGTGCCAGCAGCTTAGGGGTGGATTACTATGGCTACACCTTC.

The chain combines TRBV20-1 with TRBJ2-7, with D possibly matching TRBD2 (6 bases). The length of the CDR3 is 15 residues. V lost 0 bases, J lost 2 bases, and 14 bases lay in between. Looked up from germline, CDR1 is DFQATT and CDR2 is SNEGSKA (reference sequence). Here the CDR3 reads CSARDWRSGAYEQYF. The CDR3 DNA is TGCAGTGCTAGAGATTGGCGTAGCGGAGCCTACGAGCAGTACTTC.

The chain is built from TRBV28 and TRBJ2-7, with 14 bases identical to TRBD2. Per germline, CDR1 MDHEN and CDR2 SYDVKM. This CDR3 is built from 19 residues. J was trimmed by 0 bases and V by 5 bases; bases with no gene match: 12. The CDR3 here is CASSPGPGLAGALSYEQYF. For the CDR3, the DNA is TGTGCCAGCAGTCCGGGTCCGGGACTAGCGGGAGCCCTCTCCTACGAGCAGTACTTC.

V is TRBV10-3 and J is TRBJ1-1; D gene unclear. The germline V and J ends were trimmed by 4 bases and 0 bases, with 15 bases remaining between them. The CDR3 length is 16 residues. Germline CDR1 reads ENHRY; CDR2 reads SYGVKD. The CDR3 sequence: CAISGGQLAMNTEAFF. The DNA for the CDR3 is TGTGCCATCAGTGGAGGGCAACTCGCAATGAACACTGAAGCTTTCTTT.